A single sample gave rise to the 10 T cell receptor beta chains below, sequenced in a study of blood T cells in healthy people across ages. The use of a sample-barcoded 5' primer and a J-beta primer mix characterized a second PCR of roughly 7 to 11 cycles. TCRdb analysed the 5' RACE reads with MiXCR anew, one entry per CDR3 protein. The sample gives 1.5 million to 2 million distinct CDR3 sequences, 28% of which show up once; around 7.7% is in the top ten. Sequencing was done on a sample of blood. The receptors stem from a woman aged 25 to 39 in good health.

The chain carries TRBV3-1 and TRBJ2-3; D might be TRBD2 (5 bases). Trimming cost V 5 bases and J 0 bases, with 18 bases left between them. This CDR3 region has 17 residues. In germline, CDR1 is LGHDT, CDR2 YNNKEL (reference sequence). DNA of the CDR3: TGTGCCAGCAGCGATCGAGGCGGGCCAACTAGCACAGATACGCAGTATTTT. Amino acids: CASSDRGGPTSTDTQYF.

CDR3 region: CASSPTQGTGSYQPQHF. The CDR3 DNA follows: TGTGCCAGTAGTCCGACACAGGGGACAGGGTCATATCAGCCCCAGCATTTT. This chain connects TRBV19 to TRBJ1-5, with 9 bases lining up with TRBD1. Trimming cost V 5 bases and J 5 bases; bases outside gene matches: 13. The CDR3 sequence is 17 residues long. Germline lookup yields CDR1 LNHDA and CDR2 SQIVND (reference sequence).

At least ten counts were recorded for this clonotype. V is TRBV6-5 and J is TRBJ2-7, with 11 bases fitting TRBD2. The germline V gene encodes CDR1 MNHEY and CDR2 SVGAGI. Germline trimming cut 5 bases from V and 3 bases from J; bases unmatched to any gene: 6. This CDR3 has 15 amino acids. The CDR3 DNA follows: TGTGCCAGCAGTACCGGGACTAGCGGAAACTACGAGCAGTACTTC. Translating it yields CASSTGTSGNYEQYF.

This clonotype turned up a few times. The chain joins TRBV20-1 to TRBJ2-1, with TRBD2 matching 9 bases. V trimming: 2 bases; J trimming: 4 bases; junction bases outside the gene matches: 3. The germline CDR1 and CDR2 sequences are DFQATT and SNEGSKA (reference sequence). The CDR3 is 14 amino acids. This CDR3 is CSARKSGRYNEQFF. For the CDR3, the DNA is TGCAGTGCTAGAAAAAGCGGGAGGTACAATGAGCAGTTCTTC.

The CDR3 sequence: CASSLRDRARDEQFF. CDR3 bases: TGTGCCAGCAGTTTACGGGACAGGGCGCGGGATGAGCAGTTCTTC. The chain links TRBV27 to TRBJ2-1; 9 positions match TRBD1. The junction had 7 bases not matched to a gene; V was cut back by 2 bases and J by 8 bases. This CDR3 region has 15 residues. The germline V gene has CDR1 MNHEY and CDR2 SMNVEV (reference sequence).

This clonotype was observed at least ten times. J is TRBJ2-7 and V is TRBV7-9, with D perhaps assigned TRBD1 or TRBD2 (6 bases each). The ends were cut back, 2 bases at V and 2 bases at J, with 16 bases in the middle. The CDR3 has 16 amino acids. Germline CDR1 and CDR2: SEHNR and FQNEAQ (reference sequence). The CDR3 DNA is TGTGCCAGCAGCTTACAAGGGGGGTATGGAACCTACGAGCAGTACTTC. Residues: CASSLQGGYGTYEQYF.

This clonotype was found a few times. The junction differs from germline at one of its ends, possibly a read error. The rearrangement joins TRBV7-9 to TRBJ1-2, with 10 nucleotides matching TRBD1. The CDR3 has 15 residues. CDR1 is SEHNR, CDR2 FQNEAQ, per germline (reference sequence). CDR3 protein: CAGSPAGTGDYGYTF. The DNA for the CDR3 is TGTGCCGGCAGCCCCGCCGGGACAGGGGACTATGGCTACACCTTC. The variable domain in full, with the rest retrieved from reference TRBV7-9 and TRBJ1-2, is DTGVSQNPRHKITKRGQNVTFRCDPISEHNRLYWYRQTLGQGPEFLTYFQNEAQLEKSRLLSDRFSAERPKGSFSTLEIQRTEQGDSAMYLCAGSPAGTGDYGYTFGSGTRLTVV.

As to this clonotype: A much larger clone differs by one base, so this may be a read error. This chain uses TRBV10-2 with TRBJ2-7; D is possibly TRBD1 (6 bases). The V gene's germline CDR1 is WSHSY and CDR2 SAAADI. The CDR3 loop spans 13 amino acids. Trimming took 6 bases from V and 3 from J, leaving 12 bases between them. DNA of the CDR3: TGCGCCAGCAGCGGGACACCTCACTACGAGCAGTACTTC. Translation gives CASSGTPHYEQYF.

V and J are TRBV4-3 and TRBJ2-2, with unresolved D. CDR3 length equals 16 residues. The germline V and J ends were trimmed by 0 bases and 2 bases, with 10 bases remaining between them. Germline values: CDR1 LGHNA, CDR2 YSLEER. Written as DNA, the CDR3 is TGCGCCAGCAGCCAAGATAGGGCAGCCAACACCGGGGAGCTGTTTTTT. Encoded protein: CASSQDRAANTGELFF.

The rearrangement links TRBV5-5 to TRBJ2-3; 11 bases are a match to TRBD2. The CDR3 runs to 16 residues. V was pared by 0 bases and J by 8 bases, with 8 bases of the junction left unmatched. Germline values: CDR1 SGHKS, CDR2 YYEKEE (reference sequence). CDR3: CASSLAVAGGQGTQYF. DNA for the CDR3: TGTGCCAGCAGCTTGGCGGTAGCGGGGGGGCAGGGTACGCAGTATTTT.